This TCR beta chain was identified during a study of blood T cell repertoires in COVID-19. Some clones are missing from TCRdb's copy, which holds only in-frame ones; the method was immunoSEQ multiplex PCR. The sample includes 300,000 to 400,000 clones, 88% of them seen just once. Germline V CDR1 and CDR2: MNHEY, SMNVEV (reference sequence). The CDR3 extends over 17 amino acids. V shed 7 bases and J shed 5 bases, with 26 bases lying between them. This receptor was obtained from a woman between 50 and 59 years old with active or convalescent COVID-19. The sequenced sample was peripheral blood. J is TRBJ1-2 and V is TRBV27; D may be TRBD1 (5 bases). In DNA form, the CDR3 reads TGTGCCAGCACAACCCTCCGCCCGGGGGGGGTTTGGTATGGCTACACCTTC. This translates into CASTTLRPGGVWYGYTF.